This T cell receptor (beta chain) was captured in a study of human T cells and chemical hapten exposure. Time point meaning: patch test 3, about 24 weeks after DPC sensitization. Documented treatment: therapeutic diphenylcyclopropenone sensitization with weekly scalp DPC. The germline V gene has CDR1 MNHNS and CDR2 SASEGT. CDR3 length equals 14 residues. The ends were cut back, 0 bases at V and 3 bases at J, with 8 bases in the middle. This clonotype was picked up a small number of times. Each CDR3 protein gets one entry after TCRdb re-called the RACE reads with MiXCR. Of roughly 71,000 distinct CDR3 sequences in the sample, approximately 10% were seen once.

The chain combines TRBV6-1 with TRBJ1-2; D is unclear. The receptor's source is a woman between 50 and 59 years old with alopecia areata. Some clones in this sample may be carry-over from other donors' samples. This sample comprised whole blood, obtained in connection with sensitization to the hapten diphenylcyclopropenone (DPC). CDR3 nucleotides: TGTGCCAGCAGTGAAGCGCCCGGCGACTATGGCTACACCTTC. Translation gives CASSEAPGDYGYTF.